The 25 T cell receptor beta chains given below trace back to one sample, sequenced in a study of cytomegalovirus exposure and HLA in healthy donors. This PCR relied on a set of 60 Vbeta primers and 13 Jbeta primers. Clones were read by immunoSEQ multiplex PCR, and TCRdb kept only the in-frame ones, dropping some. Altogether tens of thousands of clones are present, around 75% being singletons, with the ten largest covering 51%. What was sequenced was PBMCs. These receptors came from a man in his forties or fifties in good health and CMV-seropositive.

CDR3 sequence reads: CASSLAQVGELFF. The CDR3 DNA sequence: TGTGCCAGCAGCTTGGCACAGGTTGGGGAACTGTTTTTT. The genes are TRBV5-5 and TRBJ1-4, with D maybe TRBD1 (5 bases). Germline CDR1 SGHKS, CDR2 YYEKEE (reference sequence). The ends were cut back, 0 bases at V and 12 bases at J, with 12 bases in the middle. The CDR3 spans 13 residues. The full variable domain, completed using reference TRBV5-5 and TRBJ1-4, is DAGVTQSPTHLIKTRGQQVTLRCSPISGHKSVSWYQQVLGQGPQFIFQYYEKEERGRGNFPDRFSARQFPNYSSELNVNALLLGDSALYLCASSLAQVGELFFGSGTQLSVL.

The genes are TRBV27 and TRBJ2-7, with D unresolved. Germline values: CDR1 MNHEY, CDR2 SMNVEV (reference sequence). V was trimmed by 2 bases and J by 2 bases, leaving 7 bases between them. The length of the CDR3 is 13 residues. CDR3 in amino acids: CASSLQAPYEQYF. The CDR3 nucleotides read TGTGCCAGCAGTTTACAGGCACCCTACGAGCAGTACTTC.

CDR3 amino acids: CASSLATSGQFSYEQYF. CDR3 nucleotides: TGTGCCAGCAGCTTAGCTACTTCGGGACAGTTCTCCTACGAGCAGTACTTC. The J gene is TRBJ2-5, the V gene TRBV11-2, with 7 bases identical to TRBD1. The J call may be in error: the DNA end matches TRBJ2-7 better. The CDR3 runs to 17 residues. Germline CDR1 reads SGHAT; CDR2 reads FQNNGV.

This chain uses TRBV29-1 with TRBJ1-2; D is ambiguous. Germline-derived CDR1 and CDR2 are SQVTM and ANQGSEA. The CDR3 covers 10 residues. V was cut by 3 bases and J by 3 bases, with 2 bases left in between. CDR3 loop: CSVDDYGYTF. The CDR3 bases are TGCAGCGTTGACGACTATGGCTACACCTTC.

The chain recombines TRBV19 with TRBJ2-7; D is possibly TRBD1 (6 bases). The germline CDR1 and CDR2 sequences are LNHDA and SQIVND (reference sequence). Trimming pared 6 bases from V and 2 bases from J, leaving 14 bases between. This CDR3 contains 14 residues. CDR3 in DNA: TGTGCCAGTAGCTCCCGGGACACAGCCTACGAGCAGTACTTC. The encoded protein is CASSSRDTAYEQYF.

This clone was recorded once. This chain connects TRBV18 to TRBJ2-5, with D possibly being TRBD1 (6 bases). This CDR3 has 14 residues. V was shortened by 0 bases and J by 4 bases, with 9 bases between the two germline ends. CDR1 KGHSH and CDR2 LQKENI come from the germline V gene. The DNA of the CDR3 is TGTGCCAGCTCACCACCGTCAGGGGTAGAGACCCAGTACTTC. This translates into CASSPPSGVETQYF.

This clone has more than one count but fewer than ten. The junction does not match germline at one end; this may be a read error. The chain uses TRBV7-6 and TRBJ2-2; weak D call: TRBD2 (5 bases). Looked up from germline, CDR1 is SGHVS and CDR2 is FNYEAQ. The CDR3 has 17 amino acids. The CDR3 loop is CASSLEYGVGNSGELFF. The CDR3 DNA reads TGTGCCAGCAGCTTAGAGTACGGGGTTGGGAACTCCGGGGAGCTGTTTTTT.

The rearrangement links TRBV28 to TRBJ1-6, with a tentative D call TRBD1 (6 bases). The CDR3 spans 16 residues. Germline V gives CDR1 MDHEN, CDR2 SYDVKM. Trimming took off 6 bases at V and 3 bases at J, with 15 bases between the two ends. CDR3: CASRETGKGYNSPLHF. The CDR3 DNA sequence: TGTGCCAGCAGGGAGACAGGAAAGGGCTATAATTCACCCCTCCACTTT.

V usage is TRBV6-1 and J usage is TRBJ1-1, with 9 bases matching TRBD1. The CDR3 sequence is 15 residues long. Germline lookup yields CDR1 MNHNS and CDR2 SASEGT. V was pared by 5 bases and J by 1 base, with 5 bases of the junction left unmatched. The CDR3 DNA reads as TGTGCCAGCAGTTCCGGACAGGGGAGGAACACTGAAGCTTTCTTT. Its protein is CASSSGQGRNTEAFF.

For the CDR3, the DNA is TGTGCCAGCAGCCCCGGGACTAGCGGGACAGAGACCCAGTACTTC. Residues: CASSPGTSGTETQYF. The chain carries TRBV11-3 and TRBJ2-5, with 13 bases fitting TRBD2. Germline CDR1 reads SGHNT; CDR2 reads YENEEA. CDR3 size: 15 residues. V trimming: 5 bases; J trimming: 4 bases; junction bases outside the gene matches: 4.

This chain links TRBV4-2 with TRBJ2-1; D possibly corresponds to TRBD1 (6 bases). The V gene lost 1 base and the J gene lost 7 bases, with 11 bases spanning the gap. This CDR3 is built from 14 residues. Germline V gene lookup returns CDR1 LGHNA and CDR2 YNFKEQ. The CDR3 sequence is CASSQVLQGNEQFF. The CDR3 region has the DNA TGTGCCAGCAGCCAAGTATTACAGGGAAATGAGCAGTTCTTC.

This clone turned up a few times. At one boundary the junction diverges from the germline segment, which might be a read error. Other DNA sequences in this specimen translate into the identical CDR3. The J gene is TRBJ1-6, the V gene TRBV6-5; 10 bases match TRBD1. The length of the CDR3 is 15 residues. Germline assignment: CDR1 MNHEY and CDR2 SVGAGI. The CDR3 spells CASSYGQGVNSPLHF. The CDR3 nucleotides read TGTGCCAGCAGTTACGGACAGGGGGTAAATTCCCCCCTCCACTTT.

The chain combines TRBV5-4 with TRBJ2-2; D might be TRBD2 (6 bases). The germline V gene has CDR1 SGHNT and CDR2 YYREEE (reference sequence). V was shortened by 5 bases and J by 6 bases, with 14 bases between the two germline ends. The CDR3 is made up of 14 amino acids. The CDR3 DNA is TGTGCCAGCAGGCCTATGGGGGGAGCCGGGGAGCTGTTTTTT. Translating gives CASRPMGGAGELFF.

This chain links TRBV6-4 with TRBJ2-2; 10 bases align to TRBD2. V lost 3 bases to trimming and J lost 2 bases; unmatched junction nucleotides: 12. CDR3 length: 19 amino acids. Per germline, CDR1 MRHNA and CDR2 SNTAGT. The CDR3 loop reads CASSDHLASGSSNTGELFF. The CDR3 DNA follows: TGTGCCAGCAGTGATCATTTGGCTAGCGGGAGTTCAAACACCGGGGAGCTGTTTTTT.

The chain links TRBV7-6 to TRBJ2-1; 7 nucleotides line up with TRBD2. The germline V gene encodes CDR1 SGHVS and CDR2 FNYEAQ. The CDR3 sequence is 15 residues long. After removal of 5 bases from V and 1 base from J, the junction contained 5 bases not matched to a gene. The CDR3 coding sequence is TGTGCCAGCAGCCCCGTCGGGGGGTCCTACAATGAGCAGTTCTTC. Protein product: CASSPVGGSYNEQFF.

V gene TRBV18 combines with J gene TRBJ1-1; tentative D call: TRBD1 (5 bases). Trimming pared 3 bases from V and 11 bases from J, leaving 13 bases between. CDR3 length: 12 residues. Germline-derived CDR1 and CDR2 are KGHSH and LQKENI. CDR3 in amino acids: CASSPNQGGAFF. CDR3 nucleotides: TGTGCCAGCTCACCGAACCAGGGTGGGGCTTTCTTT. Variable domain in full (rest from reference TRBV18 and TRBJ1-1): NAGVMQNPRHLVRRRGQEARLRCSPMKGHSHVYWYRQLPEEGLKFMVYLQKENIIDESGMPKERFSAEFPKEGPSILRIQQVVRGDSAAYFCASSPNQGGAFFGQGTRLTVV.

CDR3 protein: CASSPLAGSPSYEQYF. In DNA, the CDR3 is TGTGCCAGCAGCCCACTAGCGGGATCACCCTCCTACGAGCAGTACTTC. The chain uses TRBV7-3 and TRBJ2-7, with 10 positions matching TRBD2. The V and J ends lost 5 bases and 0 bases, in that order; junction bases with no gene match: 7. Germline V CDR1 and CDR2: SGHTA, FQGTGA. The CDR3 loop spans 16 amino acids. Using reference TRBV7-3 and TRBJ2-7 for the parts outside the CDR3, the full variable domain is GAGVSQTPSNKVTEKGKYVELRCDPISGHTALYWYRQSLGQGPEFLIYFQGTGAADDSGLPNDRFFAVRPEGSVSTLKIQRTERGDSAVYLCASSPLAGSPSYEQYFGPGTRLTVT.

The chain joins TRBV5-5 to TRBJ2-5; D not resolved. Germline lookup yields CDR1 SGHKS and CDR2 YYEKEE (reference sequence). The V end lost 4 bases, the J end lost 2 bases, and 18 bases lay between the germline ends. The CDR3 is 16 amino acids. The CDR3 reads CASSRLRVQKQETQYF. CDR3 coding DNA: TGTGCCAGCAGCAGACTCCGGGTCCAAAAGCAAGAGACCCAGTACTTC.

The chain links TRBV7-9 to TRBJ2-3; 12 nucleotides line up with TRBD2. Losses at the gene ends were 3 bases for V and 4 bases for J; bases not matched to a gene: 11. The CDR3 is made up of 18 amino acids. The V gene's germline CDR1 is SEHNR and CDR2 FQNEAQ (reference sequence). The chain's CDR3 is CASSFIDGLAGMADTQYF. DNA for the CDR3: TGTGCCAGCAGCTTTATCGACGGACTAGCGGGGATGGCAGATACGCAGTATTTT. The complete variable domain, with remaining parts taken from reference TRBV7-9 and TRBJ2-3, reads DTGVSQNPRHKITKRGQNVTFRCDPISEHNRLYWYRQTLGQGPEFLTYFQNEAQLEKSRLLSDRFSAERPKGSFSTLEIQRTEQGDSAMYLCASSFIDGLAGMADTQYFGPGTRLTVL.

V and J are TRBV2 and TRBJ2-3; 7 nucleotides align to TRBD1. Germline CDR1 SNHLY, CDR2 FYNNEI. The CDR3 is made up of 12 amino acids. With 6 bases clipped from V and 8 bases from J, the junction kept 5 bases outside the gene matches. In DNA, the CDR3 is TGTGCCAGCAGGGGGACAGTGGGTACGCAGTATTTT. Its protein product is CASRGTVGTQYF.

The V gene is TRBV6-6, the J gene TRBJ1-2; TRBD1 aligns across 7 bases. CDR3 length: 13 residues. Per germline, CDR1 MNHNY and CDR2 SVGAGI (reference sequence). J lost 8 bases, V lost 5 bases, and 8 bases had no gene match. The CDR3 sequence is CASSTGVSGGYTF. The CDR3 DNA reads as TGTGCCAGCAGTACAGGGGTCTCGGGGGGCTACACCTTC.

The V call is TRBV7-9, the J call TRBJ2-1; TRBD2 aligns across 8 bases. Trimming removed 0 bases from V and 4 bases from J; junction bases left unmatched: 8. CDR1 SEHNR and CDR2 FQNEAQ come from the germline V gene (reference sequence). The CDR3 is 17 residues long. As DNA, the CDR3 is TGTGCCAGCAGCTTAGCGCCGGGGACTAGTCGGTACAATGAGCAGTTCTTC. As protein: CASSLAPGTSRYNEQFF.

By frequency in the sample, this clone is medium-sized. Other DNA variants within this sample encode the same CDR3. The chain carries TRBV7-9 and TRBJ1-5, with D hard to call. V lost 6 bases, J lost 2 bases, and 5 bases lay in between. The CDR3 length is 12 residues. Per the germline V gene, CDR1 is SEHNR and CDR2 is FQNEAQ (reference sequence). The CDR3 protein is CASSQGNQPQHF. The CDR3 DNA follows: TGTGCCAGCAGTCAGGGCAATCAGCCCCAGCATTTT.

The CDR3 DNA sequence: TGTGCCAGCAGTGAAATTTGGGCAGGCGTTTCTGGAAACACCATATATTTT. Its protein product is CASSEIWAGVSGNTIYF. The rearrangement links TRBV6-1 to TRBJ1-3, with D uncertain. CDR1 and CDR2 from the germline V gene are MNHNS and SASEGT. This CDR3 region has 17 residues. V dropped 2 bases and J dropped 1 base, with 15 bases sitting between them.

This rearrangement joins TRBV14 to TRBJ2-5; TRBD2 is a possible D gene (6 bases). V was pared by 4 bases and J by 11 bases, with 23 bases between. The CDR3 extends over 15 amino acids. Germline V lookup: CDR1 SGHDN, CDR2 FVKESK. CDR3 DNA sequence: TGTGCCAGCAGCCCCCAGGCAGGGAGGCGCGGGGAGCAGTACTTC. Amino acid sequence: CASSPQAGRRGEQYF. Full variable domain (remainder filled in from reference TRBV14 and TRBJ2-5): EAGVTQFPSHSVIEKGQTVTLRCDPISGHDNLYWYRRVMGKEIKFLLHFVKESKQDESGMPNNRFLAERTGGTYSTLKVQPAELEDSGVYFCASSPQAGRRGEQYFGPGTRLLVL.